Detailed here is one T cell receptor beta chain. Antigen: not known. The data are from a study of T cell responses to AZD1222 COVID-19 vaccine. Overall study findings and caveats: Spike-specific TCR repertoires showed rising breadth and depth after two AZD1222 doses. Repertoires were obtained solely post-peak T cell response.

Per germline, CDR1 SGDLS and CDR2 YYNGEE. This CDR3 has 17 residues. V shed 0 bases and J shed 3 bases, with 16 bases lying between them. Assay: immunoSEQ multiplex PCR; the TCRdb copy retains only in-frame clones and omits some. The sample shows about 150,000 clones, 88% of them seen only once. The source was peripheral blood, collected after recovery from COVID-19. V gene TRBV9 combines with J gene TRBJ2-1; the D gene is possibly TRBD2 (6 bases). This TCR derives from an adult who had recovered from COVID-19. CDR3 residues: CASSVGPKTGDYNEQFF. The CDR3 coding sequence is TGTGCCAGCAGCGTAGGACCCAAAACGGGGGACTACAATGAGCAGTTCTTC. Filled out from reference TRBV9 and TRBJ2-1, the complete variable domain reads DSGVTQTPKHLITATGQRVTLRCSPRSGDLSVYWYQQSLDQGLQFLIQYYNGEERAKGNILERFSAQQFPDLHSELNLSSLELGDSALYFCASSVGPKTGDYNEQFFGPGTRLTVL.